The text below deals with one T cell receptor beta chain. Its antigen is currently unknown. This specimen belongs to a study of blood T cells in healthy people across ages. Findings and caveats of the study: It was not possible, with unsorted PBMCs, to conclusively compare naive and antigen-experienced cells. Across samples, TCR beta diversity tracked strongly with naive T cell percentage.

Sample-barcoded 5' priming and a J-beta primer mix drove a second PCR of about 6 to 12 cycles. Sequencing of every sample gave 2.5 million or more CDR3-containing paired-end reads. MiXCR, run by TCRdb on the 5' RACE reads, gives a single entry per CDR3 protein. The sample shows approximately 800,000 distinct CDR3 sequences, around 34% of them seen only once. Every sample gave at least 6 micrograms of total RNA when it was extracted. V lost 2 bases to trimming and J lost 8 bases, with 9 bases between them. The CDR3 sequence is 13 residues long. The germline V gene encodes CDR1 SGHTA and CDR2 FQGNSA. V usage is TRBV7-2 and J usage is TRBJ1-4; D not certain. The source is a young man in good health. Sequencing used blood. The CDR3, as DNA: TGTGCCAGCAGCTTATTGGCCACGGAAAAACTGTTTTTT. Its translation is CASSLLATEKLFF.